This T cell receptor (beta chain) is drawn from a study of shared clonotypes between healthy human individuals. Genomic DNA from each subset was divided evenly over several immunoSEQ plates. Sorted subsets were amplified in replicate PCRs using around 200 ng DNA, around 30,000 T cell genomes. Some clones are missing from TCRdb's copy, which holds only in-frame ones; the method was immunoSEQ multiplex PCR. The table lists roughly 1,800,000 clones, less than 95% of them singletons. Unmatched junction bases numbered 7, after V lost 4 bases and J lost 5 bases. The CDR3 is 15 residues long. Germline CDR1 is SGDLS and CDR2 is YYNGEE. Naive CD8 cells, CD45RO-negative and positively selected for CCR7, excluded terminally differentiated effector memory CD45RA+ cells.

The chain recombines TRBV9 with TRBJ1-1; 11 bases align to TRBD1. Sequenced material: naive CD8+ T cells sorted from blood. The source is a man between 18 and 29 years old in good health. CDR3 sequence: CASSPDRGHGTEAFF. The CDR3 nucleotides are TGTGCCAGCAGCCCGGACAGGGGGCATGGAACTGAAGCTTTCTTT.